This record concerns one T cell receptor (beta chain) sequence. The antigen is undetermined. The source of the sample is a study of CD8+ T cells in alopecia areata. Overall study: Treated patients took oral tofacitinib at 5 to 10 mg twice daily. After 6 to 18 months of tofacitinib, follow-up continued 6 months off drug.

Extraction and reverse transcription of RNA yielded cDNA as the sequencing template. Assay: immunoSEQ multiplex PCR; the TCRdb copy retains only in-frame clones and omits some. This sample has over 150,000 clones; roughly 60% occur once, and the top ten carry more than 1.5%. Overall study results and limits: Higher clonality than in normal scalp was seen in lesional scalp, especially alopecia totalis/universalis.

In alopecia areata patients, both lesional scalp punch biopsies and peripheral blood were collected. The specimen comprised CD4+ T cells sorted from blood, sampled at week 0. The clonotype originates from a human donor with alopecia areata.

The CDR3 nucleotides are TGTGCCAGCCTGACTAGCGGGGGCACCTACGAGCAGTACTTC. Its protein is CASLTSGGTYEQYF. This rearrangement joins TRBV2 to TRBJ2-7; 12 nucleotides line up with TRBD2. Losses at the gene ends were 8 bases for V and 2 bases for J; bases not matched to a gene: 4. Germline CDR1 reads SNHLY; CDR2 reads FYNNEI. The CDR3 has 14 residues.